The sequence of this TCR beta chain was determined in a study of OX40 agonist ivuxolimab in advanced cancers. TCRdb's table, derived via immunoSEQ multiplex PCR, lists solely in-frame clones and lacks some. The sample includes 65,000 to 95,000 clones, about nine tenths of them seen just once. Germline loops: CDR1 SGDLS, CDR2 YYNGEE. This CDR3 region has 13 residues. Deletions cut 0 bases from V and 8 bases from J, with 6 bases between. This sample comprised CD4+ or CD8+ T cells sorted from blood, obtained in a trial of the OX40 agonist ivuxolimab. The receptor was isolated from an adult with an advanced solid tumor such as melanoma, head and neck, liver or kidney cancer. The chain recombines TRBV9 with TRBJ1-6, with D unresolved. The DNA of the CDR3 is TGTGCCAGCAGCGTAGTGTCCGATTCACCCCTCCACTTT. Protein: CASSVVSDSPLHF.